The next 26 T cell receptor beta chains were all read from a single sample in a study of T cell responses to AZD1222 COVID-19 vaccine. TCRdb's table, derived via immunoSEQ multiplex PCR, lists solely in-frame clones and lacks some. The top ten hold 5.1% of the sample, which has more than 80,000 clones, 75% to 90% seen once. Specimen: peripheral blood, collected on day 0 of AZD1222 vaccination. These receptors were obtained from an adult in good health.

The rearrangement links TRBV10-3 to TRBJ2-7; 10 nucleotides agree with TRBD2. Germline V gene data show CDR1 as ENHRY and CDR2 as SYGVKD. Unmatched junction bases numbered 3, after V lost 4 bases and J lost 3 bases. This CDR3 is 14 amino acids long. The CDR3 nucleotides are TGTGCCATCAGTGTTAGCGGGAGGAACTACGAGCAGTACTTC. Its protein product is CAISVSGRNYEQYF.

This clone was found a few times. This chain links TRBV27 with TRBJ2-1; 8 nucleotides match TRBD2. Germline CDR1 is MNHEY and CDR2 is SMNVEV (reference sequence). This CDR3 comprises 15 residues. With V trimmed by 6 bases and J by 7 bases, 11 bases remained unmatched. Here the CDR3 DNA reads TGTGCCAGCAGCCCCTTACTAGCGGTGTCAAATGAGCAGTTCTTC. It codes for CASSPLLAVSNEQFF.

V usage is TRBV13 and J usage is TRBJ2-3, with D unclear. Trimming removed 6 bases at V and 3 bases at J, with 13 bases between. CDR1 PRHDT and CDR2 FYEKMQ come from the germline V gene (reference sequence). This CDR3 contains 14 residues. The CDR3 reads CASRAGAHTDTQYF. The CDR3 nucleotides are TGTGCCAGCAGAGCAGGAGCCCATACAGATACGCAGTATTTT.

The chain combines TRBV4-1 with TRBJ1-2, with D unclear. The germline V gene encodes CDR1 MGHRA and CDR2 YSYEKL. CDR3 length equals 16 residues. V was clipped by 0 bases and J by 4 bases, with 15 bases between them. CDR3 DNA: TGCGCCAGCAGCCAAGATAGCGCAGATTTGTCCTATGGCTACACCTTC. Amino acids: CASSQDSADLSYGYTF.

In DNA, the CDR3 is TGTGCCAGCAGCCTGACAGGGGGTAATGAAAAACTGTTTTTT. Protein: CASSLTGGNEKLFF. The chain joins TRBV28 to TRBJ1-4, with 9 bases matching TRBD1. Germline CDR1 MDHEN, CDR2 SYDVKM. This CDR3 has 14 amino acids. After removal of 6 bases from V and 4 bases from J, the junction contained 3 bases not matched to a gene.

The chain has TRBV11-2 and TRBJ1-6; TRBD1 aligns across 8 bases. The length of the CDR3 is 17 residues. Germline trimming cut 1 base from V and 6 bases from J; bases unmatched to any gene: 8. CDR1 is SGHAT and CDR2 is FQNNGV in the germline V gene. In DNA, the CDR3 is TGTGCCAGCAGCTTAGTTGTCAGGGGGCCTATTAATTCACCCCTCCACTTT. As protein: CASSLVVRGPINSPLHF.

The chain carries TRBV7-2 and TRBJ2-1; 10 bases are a match to TRBD2. The CDR3 totals 17 residues. V was pared by 3 bases and J by 7 bases, with 12 bases of the junction left unmatched. Germline V gene lookup returns CDR1 SGHTA and CDR2 FQGNSA. CDR3 sequence (DNA): TGTGCCAGCAGCTTTCCTAGCGGGAGTTGGGTGAGAAATGAGCAGTTCTTC. Protein sequence: CASSFPSGSWVRNEQFF.

The rearrangement links TRBV15 to TRBJ1-2; no clear D gene. The V end lost 0 bases, the J end lost 2 bases, and 7 bases lay between the germline ends. The V gene's germline CDR1 is LNHNV and CDR2 YYDKDF (reference sequence). The CDR3 contains 14 residues. CDR3 bases: TGTGCCACCAGCAGAGATAGGCAGAACTATGGCTACACCTTC. Amino acids: CATSRDRQNYGYTF.

This chain connects TRBV3-1 (or the pseudogene TRBV3-2) to TRBJ1-3, with D possibly matching TRBD1 (5 bases). The CDR3 runs to 15 residues. CDR1 and CDR2 (germline): LGHDT, YNNKEL (reference sequence). V was shortened by 4 bases and J by 0 bases, with 10 bases between the two germline ends. CDR3 DNA sequence: TGTGCCAGCAGCCGGGACGGAGCCTCTGGAAACACCATATATTTT. Protein: CASSRDGASGNTIYF.

This rearrangement joins TRBV11-2 to TRBJ2-7; TRBD2 agrees at 7 bases. Germline CDR1 reads SGHAT; CDR2 reads FQNNGV. This CDR3 comprises 14 residues. V shed 5 bases and J 4 bases; nucleotides not matched to a gene: 8. DNA for the CDR3: TGTGCCAGCAGCCCTCCAGGGCGGGGGTACGAGCAGTACTTC. Translation: CASSPPGRGYEQYF.

V is TRBV9 and J is TRBJ1-2, with D maybe TRBD1 (6 bases). V was pared by 2 bases and J by 1 base, with 12 bases between. The germline V gene has CDR1 SGDLS and CDR2 YYNGEE. The CDR3 runs to 15 residues. The DNA of the CDR3 is TGTGCCAGCAGCGTCCGGACAGCGATTAACTATGGCTACACCTTC. Its protein is CASSVRTAINYGYTF.

The CDR3 loop reads CASSPGLNVLQETQYF. CDR3 coding DNA: TGTGCCAGCAGCCCGGGACTCAATGTATTACAAGAGACCCAGTACTTC. The chain combines TRBV7-8 with TRBJ2-5, with D possibly being TRBD2 (6 bases). The germline V and J ends were trimmed by 5 bases and 2 bases, with 18 bases remaining between them. CDR1 and CDR2 from the germline V gene are SGHVS and FQNEAQ. The CDR3 length is 16 residues.

The chain couples TRBV9 to TRBJ1-3; a possible D gene is TRBD1 (6 bases). This CDR3 is 16 amino acids long. Trimming cost V 0 bases and J 1 base, with 11 bases left between them. The germline gives CDR1 SGDLS, CDR2 YYNGEE. The CDR3 sequence: CASSVGGDRSGNTIYF. The DNA of the CDR3 is TGTGCCAGCAGCGTAGGGGGAGACAGGTCTGGAAACACCATATATTTT.

In its sample, this clone was seen once. The chain is built from TRBV6-6 and TRBJ1-3; D might be TRBD1 (6 bases). Germline V lookup: CDR1 MNHNY, CDR2 SVGAGI (reference sequence). V was shortened by 8 bases and J by 0 bases, with 17 bases between the two germline ends. The CDR3 has 16 amino acids. The CDR3 sequence: CASETTGLYSGNTIYF. DNA for the CDR3: TGTGCCAGCGAGACAACAGGGCTATACTCTGGAAACACCATATATTTT.

This clone showed up just a few times. The chain employs TRBV6-2 or TRBV6-3 and TRBJ2-7; 7 positions agree with TRBD1. Germline lookup yields CDR1 MNHEY and CDR2 SVGEGT. The CDR3 sequence is 14 residues long. With V trimmed by 0 bases and J by 6 bases, 5 bases remained unmatched. DNA of the CDR3: TGTGCCAGCAGTTACTCGACAGGGTCGGTCGAGCAGTACTTC. Translating it yields CASSYSTGSVEQYF.

V gene TRBV11-2 combines with J gene TRBJ2-3, with D uncertain. The CDR3 covers 13 residues. CDR1 SGHAT and CDR2 FQNNGV come from the germline V gene. Trimming took off 7 bases at V and 5 bases at J, with 13 bases between the two ends. CDR3 in DNA: TGTGCCAGCACCCCCTCGGGCCAAGATACGCAGTATTTT. Translating it yields CASTPSGQDTQYF.

The J gene is TRBJ2-1, the V gene TRBV10-3, with 7 bases aligning to TRBD2. V was pared by 6 bases and J by 9 bases, with 11 bases of the junction left unmatched. Germline CDR1 ENHRY, CDR2 SYGVKD. There are 14 residues in the CDR3. For the CDR3, the DNA is TGTGCCATCAGCCGGACGACTAGCCCCAGTGAGCAGTTCTTC. Translation: CAISRTTSPSEQFF.

In its sample, this clone was seen once. The V gene is TRBV27, the J gene TRBJ2-7; 7 bases match TRBD1. CDR1 is MNHEY, CDR2 SMNVEV, per germline (reference sequence). The V and J ends lost 2 bases and 0 bases, in that order; junction bases with no gene match: 1. This CDR3 has 14 amino acids. CDR3 DNA: TGTGCCAGCAGTTTAAGGGGGCACTCCTACGAGCAGTACTTC. This encodes CASSLRGHSYEQYF.

V gene TRBV13 combines with J gene TRBJ1-1; D is unclear. V lost 0 bases and J lost 4, with 3 bases in between. CDR1 and CDR2 from the germline V gene are PRHDT and FYEKMQ (reference sequence). This CDR3 spans 12 amino acids. The CDR3 DNA sequence: TGTGCCAGCAGCTTAGGCCGCACTGAAGCTTTCTTT. Residues: CASSLGRTEAFF.

The chain is built from TRBV2 and TRBJ2-5; 9 bases are shared with TRBD2. Germline values: CDR1 SNHLY, CDR2 FYNNEI. The CDR3 length is 12 residues. The V and J ends lost 6 bases and 8 bases, in that order; junction bases with no gene match: 4. The CDR3 reads CASRPTSGTQYF. The DNA for the CDR3 is TGTGCCAGCAGGCCGACTAGCGGTACCCAGTACTTC.

V usage is TRBV18 and J usage is TRBJ2-1, with 15 bases matching TRBD2. This CDR3 spans 17 amino acids. Trimming removed 3 bases from V and 6 bases from J; junction bases left unmatched: 6. Germline V gene data show CDR1 as KGHSH and CDR2 as LQKENI. The CDR3: CASSPRTSGRAGNEQFF. The CDR3 coding sequence is TGTGCCAGCTCACCTCGGACTAGCGGGAGGGCGGGCAATGAGCAGTTCTTC.

The chain is built from TRBV3-1 (or the pseudogene TRBV3-2) and TRBJ2-2; 13 nucleotides line up with TRBD2. V lost 4 bases, J lost 0 bases, and 8 bases stayed unmatched. Germline CDR1 LGHDT, CDR2 YNNKEL (reference sequence). There are 19 residues in the CDR3. The DNA of the CDR3 is TGTGCCAGCAGCCTCGGACTAGCGGGAGCCCCTGCGAACACCGGGGAGCTGTTTTTT. The encoded protein is CASSLGLAGAPANTGELFF.

The rearrangement uses TRBV28 and TRBJ1-3, with 8 positions matching TRBD1. Germline loops: CDR1 MDHEN, CDR2 SYDVKM. The CDR3 runs to 15 residues. Trimming at V came to 2 bases and at J to 4 bases, leaving 4 bases not matched to a gene. The CDR3 coding sequence is TGTGCCAGCAGTTTACCACAGGGGGTCGGAAACACCATATATTTT. Protein product: CASSLPQGVGNTIYF.

The V and J genes are TRBV12-5 and TRBJ1-4, with 12 bases matching TRBD1. From germline, CDR1 is LGHNT and CDR2 FRNRAP. Unmatched junction bases numbered 12, after V lost 6 bases and J lost 7 bases. The CDR3 totals 17 residues. The CDR3 sequence: CASGDPGTGGGGEKLFF. CDR3 sequence (DNA): TGTGCTAGTGGCGATCCCGGGACAGGGGGCGGCGGTGAAAAACTGTTTTTT. Based on the CDR3 plus reference TRBV12-5 and TRBJ1-4, the full variable domain is DARVTQTPRHKVTEMGQEVTMRCQPILGHNTVFWYRQTMMQGLELLAYFRNRAPLDDSGMPKDRFSAEMPDATLATLKIQPSEPRDSAVYFCASGDPGTGGGGEKLFFGSGTQLSVL.

The chain employs TRBV4-3 and TRBJ1-2, with TRBD1 identical over 7 bases. The germline CDR1 and CDR2 sequences are LGHNA and YSLEER. The J segment lost 10 bases and the V segment lost 0 bases, leaving 8 bases of the junction unmatched. The CDR3 is 14 amino acids. CDR3: CASSQEIQTGSYTF. CDR3 coding DNA: TGCGCCAGCAGCCAAGAGATCCAGACAGGGTCCTACACCTTC.

The chain uses TRBV9 and TRBJ2-1; 9 positions match TRBD1. The V segment lost 0 bases and the J segment 7 bases; nucleotides outside the gene matches: 5. Germline V gene data show CDR1 as SGDLS and CDR2 as YYNGEE. The CDR3 contains 15 residues. CDR3 DNA: TGTGCCAGCAGCGTAGTGGGACAGGGCTTAAATGAGCAGTTCTTC. Translating it yields CASSVVGQGLNEQFF.